This TCR beta chain was found in a study of OX40 agonist ivuxolimab in advanced cancers. On the study more broadly: Patients were given ivuxolimab, an antibody that agonizes OX40 (CD134).

Here immunoSEQ multiplex PCR was the method, and the copy in TCRdb shows in-frame clones only, minus some. The profile shows under 15,000 clones, about four fifths of them singletons. V was shortened by 4 bases and J by 2 bases, with 9 bases between the two germline ends. Germline V gene data show CDR1 as LGHNA and CDR2 as YNFKEQ. CDR3 size: 14 residues. The sample was CD4+ or CD8+ T cells sorted from blood, taken in a trial of the OX40 agonist ivuxolimab. The clonotype was recovered from an adult with an advanced solid tumor such as melanoma, head and neck, liver or kidney cancer. The genes are TRBV4-2 and TRBJ1-5, with unresolved D. CDR3 sequence: CASSPLLGNQPQHF. The CDR3 DNA reads as TGTGCCAGCAGCCCCTTATTGGGCAATCAGCCCCAGCATTTT.